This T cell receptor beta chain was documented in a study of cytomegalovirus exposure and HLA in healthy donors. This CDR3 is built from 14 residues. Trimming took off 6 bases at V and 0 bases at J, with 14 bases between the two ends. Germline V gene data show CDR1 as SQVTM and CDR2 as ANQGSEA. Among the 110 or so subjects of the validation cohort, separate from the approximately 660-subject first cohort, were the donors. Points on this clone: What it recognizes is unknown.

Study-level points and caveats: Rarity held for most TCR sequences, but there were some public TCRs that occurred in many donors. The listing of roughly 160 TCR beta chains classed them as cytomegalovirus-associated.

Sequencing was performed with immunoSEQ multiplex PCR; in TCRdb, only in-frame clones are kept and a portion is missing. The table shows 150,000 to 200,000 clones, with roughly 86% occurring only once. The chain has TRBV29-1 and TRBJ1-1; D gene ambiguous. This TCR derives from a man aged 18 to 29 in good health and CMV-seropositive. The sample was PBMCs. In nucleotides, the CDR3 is TGCAGCGTCCGAATCAAAAACATGAACACTGAAGCTTTCTTT. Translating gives CSVRIKNMNTEAFF.